These 20 T cell receptor beta chains originate from one sample sequenced in a study of cytotoxic CD8 clonotypes in ibrutinib-treated CLL. Sequenced by immunoSEQ multiplex PCR; TCRdb stores in-frame clones only, minus some. The data show about 300,000 clones, about 72% seen once. Material: PBMCs, obtained at disease progression, from a patient treated with ibrutinib. Receptors were obtained from a human donor with chronic lymphocytic leukemia.

V and J are TRBV28 and TRBJ2-7; tentative D call: TRBD2 (6 bases). The germline V and J ends were trimmed by 5 bases and 1 base, with 18 bases remaining between them. This CDR3 spans 16 amino acids. Germline V CDR1 and CDR2: MDHEN, SYDVKM. CDR3 residues: CASSRTWGVVSYEQYF. The CDR3 region has the DNA TGTGCCAGCAGTCGTACCTGGGGGGTAGTGTCCTACGAGCAGTACTTC.

This clone came up a few times. Other DNA sequences from this sample encode an identical CDR3 as well. V usage is TRBV11-2 and J usage is TRBJ2-7; D gene unclear. The ends were cut back, 1 base at V and 3 bases at J, with 7 bases in the middle. This CDR3 has 13 amino acids. CDR1 SGHAT and CDR2 FQNNGV come from the germline V gene. Here the CDR3 reads CASSLGSLYEQYF. CDR3 sequence (DNA): TGTGCCAGCAGCTTAGGCAGCCTCTACGAGCAGTACTTC.

This chain connects TRBV6-6 to TRBJ2-1, with D possibly called TRBD1 or TRBD2 (5 bases each). From germline, CDR1 is MNHNY and CDR2 SVGAGI (reference sequence). The CDR3 is made up of 13 amino acids. V lost 5 bases, J lost 6 bases, and 11 bases lay in between. The CDR3 spells CASSAYGTNEQFF. CDR3 DNA: TGTGCCAGCAGTGCCTATGGGACCAATGAGCAGTTCTTC.

This clone has just one count. The genes are TRBV5-6 and TRBJ1-1; 7 positions match TRBD1. Germline V gene lookup returns CDR1 SGHDT and CDR2 YYEEEE. The CDR3 totals 15 residues. Germline trimming cut 1 base from V and 4 bases from J; bases unmatched to any gene: 7. The CDR3 DNA sequence: TGTGCCAGCAGCTTGCCCGGACAGGTCGGCACTGAAGCTTTCTTT. It translates to CASSLPGQVGTEAFF.

This clone was picked up a small number of times. The chain links TRBV29-1 to TRBJ1-2; 7 bases match TRBD1. The CDR3 has 12 residues. The V segment lost 0 bases and the J segment 8 bases; nucleotides outside the gene matches: 3. In germline, CDR1 is SQVTM, CDR2 ANQGSEA. CDR3 coding DNA: TGCAGCGTTGAAGATTACAGGGGAGGCTACACCTTC. Amino acids: CSVEDYRGGYTF.

This clone was observed a handful of times. This chain joins TRBV27 and TRBJ2-7; D is perhaps TRBD1 or TRBD2 (5 bases each). There are 14 residues in the CDR3. In germline, CDR1 is MNHEY, CDR2 SMNVEV (reference sequence). V was trimmed by 5 bases and J by 3 bases, leaving 14 bases between them. CDR3: CASSPIGTRYEQYF. The CDR3 DNA reads TGTGCCAGCAGTCCCATAGGGACCCGCTACGAGCAGTACTTC.

V usage is TRBV7-9 and J usage is TRBJ2-2, with a tentative D call TRBD1 (7 bases). Trimming stripped 4 bases from V and 5 bases from J, with 14 bases between. This CDR3 region has 15 residues. Germline CDR1 is SEHNR and CDR2 is FQNEAQ (reference sequence). CDR3 sequence reads: CASSWAGGRTGELFF. CDR3 DNA: TGTGCCAGCAGCTGGGCAGGGGGGCGGACCGGGGAGCTGTTTTTT.

The rearrangement links TRBV5-5 to TRBJ2-7, with TRBD1 matching over 7 bases. The germline CDR1 and CDR2 sequences are SGHKS and YYEKEE (reference sequence). The trim removed 4 bases at V and 2 bases at J, leaving 3 bases unmatched. The CDR3 sequence is 13 residues long. The CDR3 sequence: CASSQTGTYEQYF. The DNA for the CDR3 is TGTGCCAGCAGCCAGACAGGGACCTACGAGCAGTACTTC.

The J gene is TRBJ2-1, the V gene TRBV10-3, with 9 positions matching TRBD2. Germline V lookup: CDR1 ENHRY, CDR2 SYGVKD. The CDR3 contains 14 residues. Trimming removed 7 bases from V and 8 bases from J; junction bases left unmatched: 9. The CDR3 is CAINTGTSRDEQFF. The CDR3 region has the DNA TGTGCCATCAATACCGGGACTAGCCGGGATGAGCAGTTCTTC.

This clone was seen only once. The chain has TRBV7-2 and TRBJ2-1, with no clear D. CDR3 length: 13 amino acids. CDR1 is SGHTA, CDR2 FQGNSA, per germline. V dropped 1 base and J dropped 12 bases, with 13 bases sitting between them. CDR3 bases: TGTGCCAGCAGCTTAGGGGGAAGGGTCGGGCAGTTCTTC. Translation: CASSLGGRVGQFF.

This sequence joins TRBV4-1 and TRBJ1-4; D is ambiguous. The CDR3 is 14 amino acids. V dropped 2 bases and J dropped 7 bases, with 11 bases sitting between them. Germline-derived CDR1 and CDR2 are MGHRA and YSYEKL. CDR3: CASSQWVDGEKLFF. Here the CDR3 DNA reads TGCGCCAGCAGCCAATGGGTAGATGGTGAAAAACTGTTTTTT.

This clone came up once. The V gene is TRBV29-1, the J gene TRBJ2-1; tentative D call: TRBD2 (5 bases). The germline gives CDR1 SQVTM, CDR2 ANQGSEA. The CDR3 sequence is 14 residues long. V lost 6 bases and J lost 0, with 12 bases in between. The CDR3 coding sequence is TGCAGCGTCCCACGGACTTACTCCTACAATGAGCAGTTCTTC. Its translation is CSVPRTYSYNEQFF.

The chain employs TRBV28 and TRBJ2-5, with D tentatively TRBD1 or TRBD2 (5 bases each). CDR1 and CDR2 (germline): MDHEN, SYDVKM. The CDR3 loop spans 15 amino acids. The V end lost 3 bases, the J end lost 2 bases, and 13 bases lay between the germline ends. DNA for the CDR3: TGTGCCAGCAGTTTGAACCGGGACCCTCAAGAGACCCAGTACTTC. It specifies CASSLNRDPQETQYF.

This clone was observed once. The chain joins TRBV5-1 to TRBJ2-3; 7 bases agree with TRBD2. The CDR3 has 16 residues. Germline assignment: CDR1 SGHRS and CDR2 YFSETQ. V was clipped by 4 bases and J by 4 bases; unmatched bases: 12. For the CDR3, the DNA is TGCGCCAGCAGCCAGGTTCGGGGGGTTCCCGCAGATACGCAGTATTTT. Translating gives CASSQVRGVPADTQYF.

This clone was picked up a small number of times. The chain uses TRBV6-6 and TRBJ2-7, with 10 bases that match TRBD2. CDR1 and CDR2 from the germline V gene are MNHNY and SVGAGI (reference sequence). Trimming took 8 bases from V and 4 from J; bases not matched to a gene: 5. The CDR3 has 13 residues. CDR3 in amino acids: CASRGTSEYEQYF. The CDR3 nucleotides are TGTGCCAGCCGCGGGACTAGCGAATACGAGCAGTACTTC.

The chain employs TRBV4-1 and TRBJ2-5; D not resolved. The V end was cut by 1 base, the J end by 4 bases, with 19 bases between. Germline V lookup: CDR1 MGHRA, CDR2 YSYEKL. This CDR3 has 17 residues. CDR3 sequence reads: CASSQAPPGFGRETQYF. DNA for the CDR3: TGCGCCAGCAGCCAAGCGCCCCCTGGGTTTGGCAGAGAGACCCAGTACTTC.

This clone turned up a few times. V usage is TRBV28 and J usage is TRBJ1-5; no definite D call. The CDR3 totals 14 residues. CDR1 and CDR2 (germline): MDHEN, SYDVKM. Trimming stripped 1 base from V and 7 bases from J, with 11 bases between. For the CDR3, the DNA is TGTGCCAGCAGTTTATCTGTGGGGTGGCAGCCCCAGCATTTT. Its protein is CASSLSVGWQPQHF.

The chain is built from TRBV25-1 and TRBJ2-7; 8 nucleotides agree with TRBD1. V shed 2 bases and J 12 bases; nucleotides not matched to a gene: 0. Germline V gene lookup returns CDR1 MGHDK and CDR2 SYGVNS. This CDR3 has 10 residues. The CDR3 reads CASSEGQGYF. The CDR3 DNA is TGTGCCAGCAGTGAAGGACAGGGGTACTTC.

J is TRBJ2-7 and V is TRBV6-5; D is ambiguous. The V end lost 6 bases, the J end lost 5 bases, and 14 bases lay between the germline ends. CDR3 length: 13 residues. Germline values: CDR1 MNHEY, CDR2 SVGAGI. The CDR3: CASSRRFFDEQYF. In nucleotides, the CDR3 is TGTGCCAGCAGCCGCCGATTCTTCGACGAGCAGTACTTC.

The CDR3 region is CSVRSVLAKNIQYF. Here the CDR3 DNA reads TGCAGCGTTCGTAGCGTACTAGCCAAAAACATTCAGTACTTC. This sequence joins TRBV29-1 and TRBJ2-4, with a weak D call TRBD2 (5 bases). CDR3 size: 14 residues. The germline V gene encodes CDR1 SQVTM and CDR2 ANQGSEA. V was clipped by 5 bases and J by 0 bases, with 11 bases between them.